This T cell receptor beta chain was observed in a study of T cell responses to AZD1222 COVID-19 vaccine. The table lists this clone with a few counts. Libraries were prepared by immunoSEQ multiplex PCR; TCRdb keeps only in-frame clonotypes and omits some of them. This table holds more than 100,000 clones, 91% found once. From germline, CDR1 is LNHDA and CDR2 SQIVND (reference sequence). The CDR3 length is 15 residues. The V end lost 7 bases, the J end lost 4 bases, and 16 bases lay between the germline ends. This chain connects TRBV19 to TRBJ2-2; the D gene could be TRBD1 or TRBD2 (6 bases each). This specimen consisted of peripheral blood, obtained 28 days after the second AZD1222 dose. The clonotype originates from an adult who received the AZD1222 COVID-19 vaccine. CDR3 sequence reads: CASISGKGGTGELFF. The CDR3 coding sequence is TGTGCCAGTATCTCTGGGAAGGGGGGCACCGGGGAGCTGTTTTTT.